This T cell receptor beta chain was obtained from a study of blood T cell repertoires in COVID-19. Study summary: The analysed material was cDNA or gDNA that came from T cells, B-cell-depleted T cells, or PBMCs.

Losses at the gene ends were 1 base for V and 10 bases for J; bases not matched to a gene: 3. The CDR3 length is 12 residues. Per the germline V gene, CDR1 is LGHDT and CDR2 is YNNKEL (reference sequence). Here immunoSEQ multiplex PCR was the method, and the copy in TCRdb shows in-frame clones only, minus some. The sample consists of tens of thousands of clones, approximately 83% of them appearing once. The TCR sequence derives from a human donor in a cohort sampled during active COVID-19. The J gene is TRBJ1-1, the V gene TRBV3-1 (or the pseudogene TRBV3-2), with 7 bases identical to TRBD1. Sequenced input: peripheral blood. Here the CDR3 reads CASSQGQGRAFF. The CDR3 nucleotides are TGTGCCAGCAGCCAAGGACAGGGCAGAGCTTTCTTT.